The 26 T cell receptor beta chains given below trace back to one sample, sequenced in a study of beta chain features in type 1 diabetes. All of the isolated RNA was reverse transcribed, so expressed TCRB transcripts were sequenced. Clones were sequenced by immunoSEQ multiplex PCR, and TCRdb holds only the in-frame ones, with some missing. The data show approximately 730,000 clones, roughly 12% seen once. These TCRs are of unknown antigen specificity. Study conclusions and caveats: Among patients with Type 1 diabetes, TCRB CDR3s were moderately but significantly shorter in every one of the four CD4+ subsets.

Sequenced: naive CD4+ T cells from blood. The receptor set was obtained from a man between 18 and 35 years old with type 1 diabetes.

V gene TRBV5-4 combines with J gene TRBJ2-3; 8 nucleotides match TRBD2. Losses at the gene ends were 4 bases for V and 6 bases for J; bases not matched to a gene: 7. Germline V gene lookup returns CDR1 SGHNT and CDR2 YYREEE (reference sequence). The CDR3 extends over 14 amino acids. CDR3 bases: TGTGCCAGCAGCATCGGGGGGGAGGCGGATACGCAGTATTTT. Protein sequence: CASSIGGEADTQYF.

The rearrangement joins TRBV29-1 to TRBJ2-3; 10 nucleotides align to TRBD1. This CDR3 has 14 amino acids. Looked up from germline, CDR1 is SQVTM and CDR2 is ANQGSEA. J lost 5 bases, V lost 7 bases, and 9 bases had no gene match. CDR3: CSAPGQGQVDTQYF. The CDR3 nucleotides read TGCAGCGCCCCGGGACAGGGGCAGGTAGATACGCAGTATTTT.

This clone has more than one count but fewer than ten. The V gene is TRBV27, the J gene TRBJ2-3; D is ambiguous. Germline CDR1 MNHEY, CDR2 SMNVEV (reference sequence). The germline V and J ends were trimmed by 3 bases and 11 bases, with 15 bases remaining between them. CDR3 length equals 13 residues. This CDR3 is CASSFPSGGLQYF. The CDR3 nucleotides read TGTGCCAGCAGTTTCCCGTCAGGTGGCTTGCAGTATTTT.

This clone was seen a handful of times. The J gene is TRBJ2-5, the V gene TRBV5-1, with D possibly matching TRBD1 (5 bases). Trimming removed 4 bases at V and 4 bases at J, with 8 bases between. There are 12 residues in the CDR3. Germline-derived CDR1 and CDR2 are SGHRS and YFSETQ. CDR3 region: CASSATGETQYF. Written as DNA, the CDR3 is TGCGCCAGCAGCGCTACAGGAGAGACCCAGTACTTC.

This clone came up a few times. J is TRBJ2-1 and V is TRBV5-1, with D hard to call. The CDR3 loop spans 15 amino acids. V was cut by 2 bases and J by 2 bases, with 11 bases left in between. CDR1 is SGHRS, CDR2 YFSETQ, per germline. CDR3 loop: CASSFTELPYNEQFF. The CDR3 coding sequence is TGCGCCAGCAGCTTTACGGAACTTCCCTACAATGAGCAGTTCTTC.

This clone showed up just a few times. This sequence joins TRBV10-1 and TRBJ2-3, with D perhaps given as TRBD1 or TRBD2 (6 bases each). Germline V CDR1 and CDR2: WNHNN, SYGVQD (reference sequence). The CDR3 totals 15 residues. The V end was cut by 3 bases, the J end by 6 bases, with 16 bases between. The CDR3 DNA is TGCGCCAGCAGTGAACCCGGTGTAGGGGGGGATACGCAGTATTTT. Amino acids: CASSEPGVGGDTQYF.

The chain links TRBV5-1 to TRBJ1-2; tentative D call: TRBD1 (5 bases). CDR3 length equals 16 residues. CDR1 and CDR2 (germline): SGHRS, YFSETQ. Trimming left V 3 bases short and J 8 bases short, with 23 bases between. The CDR3 here is CASSSPSAGQGVGYTF. The CDR3 DNA sequence: TGCGCCAGCAGCTCCCCCTCGGCAGGGCAGGGAGTCGGCTACACCTTC.

The genes are TRBV30 and TRBJ1-2; no firm D call. The CDR3 totals 12 residues. Trimming took off 4 bases at V and 8 bases at J, with 14 bases between the two ends. Germline CDR1 GTSNPN, CDR2 SVGIG (reference sequence). CDR3 in amino acids: CAWTGSYAGYTF. In nucleotides, the CDR3 is TGTGCCTGGACCGGGTCCTACGCAGGCTACACCTTC.

A few counts support this clone. This sequence joins TRBV5-1 and TRBJ2-3, with TRBD2 as a possible D gene (5 bases). The ends were cut back, 5 bases at V and 1 base at J, with 14 bases in the middle. From germline, CDR1 is SGHRS and CDR2 YFSETQ. This CDR3 comprises 15 residues. The CDR3 DNA follows: TGCGCCAGCAGTCCGGGGAGTTCAGGCACAGATACGCAGTATTTT. Translating gives CASSPGSSGTDTQYF.

In this sample, this clone turned up a few times. The chain has TRBV29-1 and TRBJ1-1; D may be TRBD1 (6 bases). V lost 8 bases and J lost 1, with 14 bases in between. The CDR3 has 13 amino acids. Germline V gene lookup returns CDR1 SQVTM and CDR2 ANQGSEA. CDR3 sequence: CSTGLGENTEAFF. CDR3 DNA: TGCAGCACAGGGTTAGGTGAGAACACTGAAGCTTTCTTT. Using reference TRBV29-1 and TRBJ1-1 for the parts outside the CDR3, the full variable domain is SAVISQKPSRDICQRGTSLTIQCQVDSQVTMMFWYRQQPGQSLTLIATANQGSEATYESGFVIDKFPISRPNLTFSTLTVSNMSPEDSSIYLCSTGLGENTEAFFGQGTRLTVV.

V usage is TRBV15 and J usage is TRBJ1-2; 10 bases line up with TRBD1. Germline V CDR1 and CDR2: LNHNV, YYDKDF (reference sequence). The CDR3 is 16 amino acids. V lost 0 bases and J lost 2; bases outside the gene matches: 3. The CDR3 sequence: CATSRERDRGNYGYTF. The CDR3 nucleotides read TGTGCCACCAGCAGAGAACGGGACAGGGGCAACTATGGCTACACCTTC.

The CDR3 DNA reads TGTGCCAGCAGCAAACAGGGCTGCAATCAGCCCCAGCATTTT. Encoded protein: CASSKQGCNQPQHF. The chain links TRBV21-1 to TRBJ1-5; the D call in the table, TRBD1, was not verified against the DNA. TRBV21-1 is a documented pseudogene. The CDR3 is made up of 14 amino acids.

This rearrangement joins TRBV14 to TRBJ2-7; a possible D gene is TRBD1 (6 bases). Looked up from germline, CDR1 is SGHDN and CDR2 is FVKESK. The ends were cut back, 1 base at V and 3 bases at J, with 16 bases in the middle. The CDR3 loop spans 16 amino acids. The CDR3 region is CASSQGLLGAGYEQYF. The CDR3 nucleotides are TGTGCCAGCAGCCAAGGATTGCTGGGGGCGGGCTACGAGCAGTACTTC.

This sequence joins TRBV7-6 and TRBJ2-3; 13 nucleotides line up with TRBD2. The germline gives CDR1 SGHVS, CDR2 FNYEAQ. The CDR3 covers 18 residues. With 0 bases clipped from V and 2 bases from J, the junction kept 5 bases outside the gene matches. In DNA form, the CDR3 reads TGTGCCAGCAGCTTAGCGACTAGCGGGGGGCATCCCACAGATACGCAGTATTTT. Protein sequence: CASSLATSGGHPTDTQYF.

The chain recombines TRBV15 with TRBJ1-5; perhaps TRBD1 as D (6 bases). This CDR3 is built from 18 residues. Germline V gene sequence: CDR1 LNHNV, CDR2 YYDKDF (reference sequence). V shed 5 bases and J shed 2 bases, with 22 bases lying between them. The CDR3 nucleotides read TGTGCCACCAGCCTACCCAACAGGGCCTCGGACCGCAATCAGCCCCAGCATTTT. Its translation is CATSLPNRASDRNQPQHF.

This clone was seen only a few times. The V call is TRBV6-6, the J call TRBJ1-4, with D perhaps matching TRBD1 (6 bases). The germline V and J ends were trimmed by 2 bases and 4 bases, with 8 bases remaining between them. The CDR3 consists of 14 residues. CDR1 MNHNY and CDR2 SVGAGI come from the germline V gene (reference sequence). The CDR3: CASSYTDSNEKLFF. CDR3 DNA sequence: TGTGCCAGCAGTTACACGGACAGTAATGAAAAACTGTTTTTT.

Note on this clone: At one of its ends the junction is not consistent with the germline gene, which may arise from a read error. The rearrangement uses TRBV19 and TRBJ1-1, with D uncertain. The CDR3 is made up of 14 amino acids. From germline, CDR1 is LNHDA and CDR2 SQIVND (reference sequence). DNA for the CDR3: TGTGCCAGTAGCACACTCCCAACCACTACTGATGCTTTCTTT. Amino acid sequence: CASSTLPTTTDAFF.

The chain couples TRBV13 to TRBJ1-1; TRBD1 matches at 9 bases. Germline assignment: CDR1 PRHDT and CDR2 FYEKMQ (reference sequence). This CDR3 region has 13 residues. The V segment lost 5 bases and the J segment 10 bases; nucleotides outside the gene matches: 8. DNA for the CDR3: TGTGCCAGCAGCCAAGGACAGGGGAAAGGAGCTTTCTTT. Translating gives CASSQGQGKGAFF.

This clone was found a few times. The genes are TRBV27 and TRBJ2-7; TRBD1 aligns across 9 bases. The CDR3 covers 15 residues. V shed 5 bases and J 1 base; nucleotides not matched to a gene: 6. The germline CDR1 and CDR2 sequences are MNHEY and SMNVEV (reference sequence). The CDR3 reads CASSIPGTGSYEQYF. Written as DNA, the CDR3 is TGTGCCAGCAGTATCCCCGGGACAGGGTCCTACGAGCAGTACTTC.

In its sample, this clone was seen a few times. The chain joins TRBV30 to TRBJ2-1; 8 bases are shared with TRBD2. CDR1 is GTSNPN, CDR2 SVGIG, per germline (reference sequence). CDR3 length equals 14 residues. V was clipped by 3 bases and J by 3 bases; unmatched bases: 4. CDR3 residues: CAWRERGYYNEQFF. The CDR3 bases are TGTGCCTGGAGAGAGCGGGGGTACTACAATGAGCAGTTCTTC.

Only a few counts were recorded for this clone. This rearrangement joins TRBV11-3 to TRBJ2-1, with TRBD1 as a possible D gene (5 bases). The germline V and J ends were trimmed by 8 bases and 9 bases, with 14 bases remaining between them. The germline V gene has CDR1 SGHNT and CDR2 YENEEA. This CDR3 contains 12 residues. The DNA for the CDR3 is TGTGCCAGCTCCTCAAGGGGCAGTGAGCAGTTCTTC. Its protein product is CASSSRGSEQFF.

The rearrangement joins TRBV6-5 to TRBJ1-2; 7 nucleotides line up with TRBD1. The CDR3 is made up of 14 amino acids. The trim removed 5 bases at V and 0 bases at J, leaving 3 bases unmatched. Germline values: CDR1 MNHEY, CDR2 SVGAGI. CDR3 amino acids: CASSPGTANYGYTF. As DNA, the CDR3 is TGTGCCAGCAGTCCCGGGACAGCTAACTATGGCTACACCTTC.

The chain joins TRBV11-1 to TRBJ1-1; no clear D. Trimming stripped 5 bases from V and 0 bases from J, with 16 bases between. Germline loops: CDR1 SGHAT, CDR2 FQDESV (reference sequence). CDR3 size: 16 residues. This CDR3 reads CASSPLAGSLNTEAFF. The CDR3 coding sequence is TGTGCCAGCAGCCCCTTGGCGGGGTCTCTGAACACTGAAGCTTTCTTT.

This clone has a handful of counts. The V gene is TRBV5-4, the J gene TRBJ1-1; D ambiguous. Germline V lookup: CDR1 SGHNT, CDR2 YYREEE (reference sequence). Trimming stripped 3 bases from V and 0 bases from J, with 9 bases between. CDR3 length: 14 amino acids. The DNA for the CDR3 is TGTGCCAGCAGCTCGGACCTCATGAACACTGAAGCTTTCTTT. Translated, it gives CASSSDLMNTEAFF. The whole variable domain, filled in from reference TRBV5-4 and TRBJ1-1, reads ETGVTQSPTHLIKTRGQQVTLRCSSQSGHNTVSWYQQALGQGPQFIFQYYREEENGRGNFPPRFSGLQFPNYSSELNVNALELDDSALYLCASSSDLMNTEAFFGQGTRLTVV.

To note about this clone: One end of the junction varies from germline; a read error may be responsible. The CDR3 DNA is TGCGCCAGCGGTGAGGGGATGGGCGAGCAGTACTTC. It encodes CASGEGMGEQYF. The chain links TRBV10-1 to TRBJ2-5; D tentatively fits TRBD1 or TRBD2 (5 bases each). The DNA end lines up better with TRBJ2-7; the J call may be wrong. Germline CDR1 reads WNHNN; CDR2 reads SYGVQD (reference sequence). CDR3 length: 12 amino acids.

The CDR3 nucleotides read TGTGCCAGCAGCTCCGACAGGGAGGGAGAAAAACTGTTTTTT. It specifies CASSSDREGEKLFF. The chain couples TRBV7-9 to TRBJ1-4; 7 nucleotides match TRBD1. The CDR3 covers 14 residues. Germline loops: CDR1 SEHNR, CDR2 FQNEAQ (reference sequence). Germline trimming cut 4 bases from V and 8 bases from J; bases unmatched to any gene: 7.